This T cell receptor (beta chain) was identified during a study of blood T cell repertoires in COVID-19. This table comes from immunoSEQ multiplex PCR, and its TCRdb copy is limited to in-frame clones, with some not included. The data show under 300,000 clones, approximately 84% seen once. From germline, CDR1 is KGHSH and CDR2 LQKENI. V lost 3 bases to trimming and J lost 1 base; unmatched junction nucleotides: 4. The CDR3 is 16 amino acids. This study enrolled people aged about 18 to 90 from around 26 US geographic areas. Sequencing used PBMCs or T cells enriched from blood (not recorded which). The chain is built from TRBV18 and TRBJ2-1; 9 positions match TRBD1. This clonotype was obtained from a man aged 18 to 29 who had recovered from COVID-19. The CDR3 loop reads CASSPPGTGSYNEQFF. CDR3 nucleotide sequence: TGTGCCAGCTCACCGCCCGGGACAGGGTCCTACAATGAGCAGTTCTTC.